This T cell receptor beta chain was documented in a study of T-cell reconstitution after alpha-beta-depleted transplantation in children. The study's findings and limits: Diversity of TCRbeta at day 60 was high in some patients, arising from surviving recipient T cells and thymic progenitors. Several hundred expanded graft clones reportedly were the source of alpha-beta T cells about two months after transplant. A year post-transplant, T-cell counts and diversity derived mostly from newly produced T cells.

It was with unique molecular identifiers that the TCRbeta library was prepared. TCRdb independently ran MiXCR on the PCR reads; one entry per CDR3 protein. The sample holds about 980,000 distinct CDR3 sequences, about 30% seen once. For this clonotype: What it binds is unknown.

The germline V gene encodes CDR1 SGHRS and CDR2 YFSETQ. This CDR3 is 15 amino acids long. Trimming took 4 bases from V and 9 from J; bases not matched to a gene: 6. The sequence came from a boy younger than two who had a stem cell transplant for SCID, so the T cells may come from the graft donor. The chain uses TRBV5-1 and TRBJ2-1; 14 bases are a match to TRBD2. Sequencing was performed on PBMCs, mostly from graft donor cells, taken 360 days after TCRalphabeta/CD19-depleted stem cell transplant. CDR3 residues: CASSVGLAGATEQFF. Here the CDR3 DNA reads TGCGCCAGCAGCGTGGGACTAGCGGGGGCCACTGAGCAGTTCTTC. Full variable domain (rest looked up from reference TRBV5-1 and TRBJ2-1): KAGVTQTPRYLIKTRGQQVTLSCSPISGHRSVSWYQQTPGQGLQFLFEYFSETQRNKGNFPGRFSGRQFSNSRSEMNVSTLELGDSALYLCASSVGLAGATEQFFGPGTRLTVL.